The 30 T cell receptor beta chains in this list originate from one sample, sequenced in a study of shared clonotypes between healthy human individuals. The repertoire was sequenced with immunoSEQ multiplex PCR; TCRdb's copy has only in-frame clones and lacks some. The repertoire has approximately 2,000,000 clones, 93% of them found once; the top ten carry 1.5% to 2%. In the naive CD8 group, cells lacked CD45RO and were positively selected for CCR7, so terminally differentiated effector memory CD45RA+ cells were left out. The sequenced sample consisted of naive CD8+ T cells from PBMCs. The source of these receptors is a man between 18 and 29 years old in good health. Some clones in this sample may be carry-over from other donors' samples.

The chain has TRBV13 and TRBJ1-2; 10 bases align to TRBD1. CDR3 length: 18 residues. After removal of 2 bases from V and 1 base from J, the junction contained 10 bases not matched to a gene. The V gene's germline CDR1 is PRHDT and CDR2 FYEKMQ (reference sequence). The CDR3 region is CASSLSGQGWPINYGYTF. DNA for the CDR3: TGTGCCAGCAGCTTATCGGGACAGGGGTGGCCCATTAACTATGGCTACACCTTC.

This clone was found once. The chain recombines TRBV10-3 with TRBJ1-1, with D maybe TRBD1 (5 bases). Trimming took 0 bases from V and 0 from J, leaving 8 bases between them. In germline, CDR1 is ENHRY, CDR2 SYGVKD. The CDR3 has 15 amino acids. CDR3 nucleotide sequence: TGTGCCATCAGTGAGTCGACAGCATTGAACACTGAAGCTTTCTTT. Translating gives CAISESTALNTEAFF.

The chain couples TRBV11-2 to TRBJ2-7, with 9 bases lining up with TRBD1. The CDR3 loop spans 16 amino acids. CDR1 SGHAT and CDR2 FQNNGV come from the germline V gene. V trimming: 5 bases; J trimming: 1 base; junction bases outside the gene matches: 9. The CDR3 DNA sequence: TGTGCCAGCAGCGCCCCCGTAGGGACAGGGTCCTACGAGCAGTACTTC. Encoded protein: CASSAPVGTGSYEQYF.

CDR3: CAWQSRGTLGYEQYF. In DNA, the CDR3 is TGTGCCTGGCAGTCAAGAGGGACACTAGGCTACGAGCAGTACTTC. The chain has TRBV30 and TRBJ2-7; a possible D gene is TRBD1 (6 bases). Germline CDR1 and CDR2: GTSNPN and SVGIG (reference sequence). V lost 5 bases to trimming and J lost 3 bases, with 20 bases between them. The CDR3 has 15 residues. The whole variable domain, remainder taken from reference TRBV30 and TRBJ2-7, is SQTIHQWPATLVQPVGSPLSLECTVEGTSNPNLYWYRQAAGRGLQLLFYSVGIGQISSEVPQNLSASRPQDRQFILSSKKLLLSDSGFYLCAWQSRGTLGYEQYFGPGTRLTVT.

Turning to this clone: The sample carries other DNA sequences with the same CDR3. The CDR3 region is CASSPRTSGYNEQFF. Written as DNA, the CDR3 is TGTGCCAGCAGCCCTCGGACTAGCGGCTACAATGAGCAGTTCTTC. The chain couples TRBV7-6 to TRBJ2-1, with 10 bases matching TRBD2. The V gene's germline CDR1 is SGHVS and CDR2 FNYEAQ. The V segment lost 5 bases and the J segment 3 bases; nucleotides outside the gene matches: 4. This CDR3 comprises 15 residues.

V and J are TRBV27 and TRBJ1-5, with a weak D call TRBD1 (5 bases). V shed 0 bases and J shed 3 bases, with 12 bases lying between them. The CDR3 consists of 16 residues. From germline, CDR1 is MNHEY and CDR2 SMNVEV (reference sequence). The CDR3 DNA reads TGTGCCAGCAGTTTATCGGCGGGGGAGATCAATCAGCCCCAGCATTTT. It codes for CASSLSAGEINQPQHF.

CDR3 nucleotides: TGTGCCAGCTCACTCTCCCGAGGGGCGGAGAACACAGATACGCAGTATTTT. It yields the protein CASSLSRGAENTDTQYF. The chain recombines TRBV18 with TRBJ2-3; the D gene could be TRBD1 or TRBD2 (5 bases each). Trimming left V 4 bases short and J 2 bases short, with 19 bases between. The CDR3 has 17 amino acids. Germline lookup yields CDR1 KGHSH and CDR2 LQKENI. Based on the CDR3 plus reference TRBV18 and TRBJ2-3, the full variable domain is NAGVMQNPRHLVRRRGQEARLRCSPMKGHSHVYWYRQLPEEGLKFMVYLQKENIIDESGMPKERFSAEFPKEGPSILRIQQVVRGDSAAYFCASSLSRGAENTDTQYFGPGTRLTVL.

The V call is TRBV18, the J call TRBJ1-2, with D perhaps TRBD1 (6 bases). The CDR3 is made up of 13 amino acids. Trimming removed 3 bases at V and 4 bases at J, with 9 bases between. Germline CDR1 reads KGHSH; CDR2 reads LQKENI. The CDR3: CASSPEDSYGYTF. For the CDR3, the DNA is TGTGCCAGCTCACCGGAGGACAGCTATGGCTACACCTTC.

The chain recombines TRBV6-5 with TRBJ2-7; a weak D match, TRBD1 (6 bases). The CDR3 is made up of 14 amino acids. V shed 4 bases and J shed 2 bases, with 12 bases lying between them. Germline CDR1 reads MNHEY; CDR2 reads SVGAGI. CDR3 in DNA: TGTGCCAGCAGTTCGAACAGGGACACCTACGAGCAGTACTTC. Its translation is CASSSNRDTYEQYF.

This sequence joins TRBV18 and TRBJ1-2; no firm D call. Trimming cost V 5 bases and J 4 bases, with 5 bases left between them. Germline V gene data show CDR1 as KGHSH and CDR2 as LQKENI. The CDR3 loop spans 11 amino acids. This CDR3 is CASSEGYGYTF. The CDR3 bases are TGTGCCAGCTCAGAGGGCTATGGCTACACCTTC.

V and J are TRBV9 and TRBJ2-7; the D is unclear. The CDR3 length is 13 residues. Deletions cut 3 bases from V and 5 bases from J, with 12 bases between. Germline V lookup: CDR1 SGDLS, CDR2 YYNGEE. This CDR3 reads CASSEVPADEQYF. The CDR3 coding sequence is TGTGCCAGCAGCGAGGTCCCCGCGGACGAGCAGTACTTC.

As for this clone: Other DNA sequences in the same sample also yield this CDR3. The V gene is TRBV28, the J gene TRBJ1-5; maybe TRBD1 (5 bases). There are 13 residues in the CDR3. Germline CDR1 reads MDHEN; CDR2 reads SYDVKM. V was cut by 1 base and J by 7 bases, with 8 bases left in between. CDR3 nucleotide sequence: TGTGCCAGCAGTTTATTGCGGGGCCAGCCCCAGCATTTT. It codes for CASSLLRGQPQHF.

The V call is TRBV2, the J call TRBJ2-7; D unclear. The germline V and J ends were trimmed by 6 bases and 1 base, with 13 bases remaining between them. CDR1 is SNHLY, CDR2 FYNNEI, per germline. The CDR3 totals 14 residues. CDR3 in DNA: TGTGCCAGCAGCGCCTTTGTGGGGTCCTACGAGCAGTACTTC. Protein sequence: CASSAFVGSYEQYF.

The chain uses TRBV5-8 and TRBJ1-5; maybe TRBD1 (6 bases). Germline CDR1 is SGHTS and CDR2 is YDEGEE. The ends were cut back, 1 base at V and 4 bases at J, with 9 bases in the middle. The CDR3 has 14 amino acids. This CDR3 is CASSLTQGNQPQHF. The CDR3 coding sequence is TGTGCCAGCAGCTTGACCCAGGGGAATCAGCCCCAGCATTTT.

Comments on this clone: Other DNA sequences of this sample code for an identical CDR3. The chain carries TRBV4-3 and TRBJ2-7, with a weak D call TRBD1 (6 bases). In germline, CDR1 is LGHNA, CDR2 YSLEER. V was pared by 3 bases and J by 4 bases, with 10 bases between. The CDR3 is 13 amino acids. This CDR3 is CASSHGRGYEQYF. Here the CDR3 DNA reads TGCGCCAGCAGCCATGGCAGGGGTTACGAGCAGTACTTC.

The V gene is TRBV27, the J gene TRBJ2-1, with 7 bases fitting TRBD2. This CDR3 has 17 residues. CDR1 and CDR2 from the germline V gene are MNHEY and SMNVEV (reference sequence). Losses at the gene ends were 4 bases for V and 1 base for J; bases not matched to a gene: 10. The CDR3 coding sequence is TGTGCCAGCAGTTCGACCCCAGCGGGACCTTCCTACAATGAGCAGTTCTTC. Residues: CASSSTPAGPSYNEQFF.

On this clone: This sequence may be a read error, since a much larger clone differs from it by one base. This specimen includes other DNA sequences encoding the same CDR3. This chain uses TRBV19 with TRBJ1-5; maybe TRBD1 (5 bases). Germline V gene data show CDR1 as LNHDA and CDR2 as SQIVND (reference sequence). With 3 bases removed from V and 2 bases from J, the gap between germline ends came to 8 bases. This CDR3 spans 14 amino acids. CDR3: CASSIRDGNQPQHF. CDR3 bases: TGTGCCAGTAGTATTCGGGACGGCAATCAGCCCCAGCATTTT.

The genes are TRBV25-1 and TRBJ1-2; D is unresolved. The V and J ends lost 4 bases and 0 bases respectively, with 12 bases between them. This CDR3 region has 15 residues. CDR1 is MGHDK and CDR2 is SYGVNS in the germline V gene. The CDR3 spells CASSVGRAPNYGYTF. In nucleotides, the CDR3 is TGTGCCAGCAGTGTCGGGAGAGCTCCTAACTATGGCTACACCTTC.

This chain joins TRBV7-6 and TRBJ2-6, with TRBD1 as a possible D gene (5 bases). The germline V and J ends were trimmed by 1 base and 9 bases, with 13 bases remaining between them. Germline CDR1 is SGHVS and CDR2 is FNYEAQ. The CDR3 length is 15 residues. The CDR3 nucleotides are TGTGCCAGCAGCTTAGAAGACAGTACACTCAACGTCCTGACTTTC. Protein: CASSLEDSTLNVLTF.

V gene TRBV27 combines with J gene TRBJ2-7; 7 bases fit TRBD1. After removal of 1 base from V and 5 bases from J, the junction contained 5 bases not matched to a gene. Germline CDR1 is MNHEY and CDR2 is SMNVEV (reference sequence). This CDR3 spans 14 amino acids. This chain's CDR3 is CASSLYDRVHEQYF. The CDR3 region has the DNA TGTGCCAGCAGTTTATACGACAGGGTCCACGAGCAGTACTTC.

This chain joins TRBV7-9 and TRBJ2-7; D ambiguous. Trimming removed 3 bases from V and 0 bases from J, with 9 bases in between. The CDR3 runs to 14 residues. In germline, CDR1 is SEHNR, CDR2 FQNEAQ (reference sequence). In DNA, the CDR3 is TGTGCCAGCAGCTTTCAGCATGGCTCCTACGAGCAGTACTTC. The encoded protein is CASSFQHGSYEQYF.

This chain uses TRBV9 with TRBJ2-5; D is unresolved. Germline V gene lookup returns CDR1 SGDLS and CDR2 YYNGEE. Trimming cost V 2 bases and J 1 base, with 12 bases left between them. The CDR3 has 15 amino acids. The CDR3 bases are TGTGCCAGCAGCGTGCGTGGGCGAATCCAAGAGACCCAGTACTTC. Translation: CASSVRGRIQETQYF.

CDR3 in amino acids: CASSLGRGLGYEQYF. For the CDR3, the DNA is TGTGCCAGCAGCTTAGGCAGGGGGTTGGGGTACGAGCAGTACTTC. V is TRBV11-2 and J is TRBJ2-7, with TRBD1 matching over 7 bases. CDR1 and CDR2 (germline): SGHAT, FQNNGV. The CDR3 has 15 amino acids. Germline trimming cut 1 base from V and 4 bases from J; bases unmatched to any gene: 7.

This clone was picked up one time. The chain joins TRBV20-1 to TRBJ1-2; D remains unclear. The CDR3 has 10 amino acids. Deletions cut 0 bases from V and 8 bases from J, with 4 bases between. Germline CDR1 DFQATT, CDR2 SNEGSKA (reference sequence). This CDR3 reads CSARDRGYTF. The CDR3 bases are TGCAGTGCTAGAGATCGAGGCTACACCTTC.

The chain is built from TRBV19 and TRBJ1-2; D remains unclear. V gave up 6 bases and J gave up 7 bases, with 9 bases separating them. Germline-derived CDR1 and CDR2 are LNHDA and SQIVND (reference sequence). This CDR3 has 11 residues. CDR3 amino acids: CASSSGVGYTF. The DNA of the CDR3 is TGTGCCAGTAGCTCTGGTGTTGGCTACACCTTC.

The chain joins TRBV9 to TRBJ2-3, with D possibly being TRBD1 or TRBD2 (5 bases each). Germline V gene lookup returns CDR1 SGDLS and CDR2 YYNGEE. Trimming shortened V by 3 bases and J by 6 bases, and 17 bases separated the two germline ends. The CDR3 consists of 15 residues. CDR3 sequence: CASSAGSVGVDTQYF. The CDR3 DNA reads TGTGCCAGCAGCGCCGGCTCTGTGGGGGTGGATACGCAGTATTTT.

V usage is TRBV27 and J usage is TRBJ2-2; maybe TRBD1 (6 bases). This CDR3 comprises 14 residues. V shed 5 bases and J shed 7 bases, with 14 bases lying between them. Germline loops: CDR1 MNHEY, CDR2 SMNVEV (reference sequence). CDR3 loop: CASSQGHPSGELFF. CDR3 coding DNA: TGTGCCAGCAGTCAGGGACACCCTAGCGGGGAGCTGTTTTTT.

V usage is TRBV7-2 and J usage is TRBJ1-1; TRBD1 matches 10 bases. Germline V gives CDR1 SGHTA, CDR2 FQGNSA. CDR3 length equals 17 residues. V gave up 7 bases and J gave up 8 bases; unmatched junction bases: 19. DNA for the CDR3: TGTGCCAGCACCTCGGGCCGGGACAGGGGCCCGAACATAGAAGCTTTCTTT. This encodes CASTSGRDRGPNIEAFF.

The chain links TRBV6-5 to TRBJ2-1; 13 bases align to TRBD2. Germline values: CDR1 MNHEY, CDR2 SVGAGI. The V segment lost 6 bases and the J segment 6 bases; nucleotides outside the gene matches: 5. This CDR3 region has 15 residues. The CDR3 loop is CASRLLAGGGNEQFF. CDR3 nucleotides: TGTGCCAGCAGACTACTAGCGGGAGGGGGCAATGAGCAGTTCTTC.

Regarding this clone: Other DNA sequences in this specimen translate into the identical CDR3. V is TRBV15 and J is TRBJ1-5; the D is unclear. The ends were cut back, 1 base at V and 2 bases at J, with 3 bases in the middle. The V gene's germline CDR1 is LNHNV and CDR2 YYDKDF (reference sequence). The CDR3 covers 13 residues. The CDR3, as DNA: TGTGCCACCAGCAGAGGGGGCAATCAGCCCCAGCATTTT. It specifies CATSRGGNQPQHF.